This T cell receptor beta chain was sequenced in a study of CXCR3-negative and CXCR3-positive naive CD8 T cells. Study-wide results and limits: Naive cells used TRBV-TRBJ genes in much the same way whether CXCR3-negative or CXCR3-positive; memory cells did not. Memory CD8+ T cell repertoires were far less diverse than both naive subsets.

Turning to this clonotype: Its target is unknown.

Cells that were CD45RO-CCR7+CD27+CD95- constituted naive CD8+ T cells. Carrying UMI labels, the TRB cDNA libraries were prepared through 5' RACE. TCRdb reprocessed the 5' RACE reads and reports one entry per CDR3 protein, with no DNA. The sample shows about 53,000 distinct CDR3 sequences, and approximately 0.42% sits with its ten largest clones. Germline assignment: CDR1 SQVTM and CDR2 ANQGSEA. CDR3 length: 12 residues. The V gene is TRBV29-1, the J gene TRBJ1-2; TCRdb outputs TRBD1, but without DNA this stays unchecked. Material: naive CXCR3- CD8+ T cells from blood. The subset denotes: CD45RO-CCR7+CD27+CD95- naive CD8+ T cells lacking CXCR3 (TNR3-). This TCR was sampled from a human donor in good health. Some clones in this sample may be carry-over from other donors' samples. CDR3 sequence reads: CSVPGGGHGYTF.